The TCR beta chain described here comes from a study of blood T cell repertoires in COVID-19. Study details: The samples span acute and convalescent COVID-19 from the United States, Italy and Spain.

Cohorts were based on clinical histories the participants reported. Per the original data handling: Reference gene primer amplification in the assay estimated nucleated cell counts. Method: immunoSEQ multiplex PCR; TCRdb's copy keeps in-frame clones and lacks some. The DNA was the basis for D and trimming; V, J and clone size are from that table. The data contain approximately 300,000 clones, 70% to 90% of them singletons. The trim removed 4 bases at V and 7 bases at J, leaving 4 bases unmatched. The CDR3 spans 15 residues. Germline V lookup: CDR1 WSHSY, CDR2 SAAADI. The genes are TRBV10-2 and TRBJ2-2; 12 bases match TRBD2. This receptor was identified in a young woman who had recovered from COVID-19. Sequencing input: PBMCs or T cells enriched from blood (not recorded which). The CDR3 sequence is CASSVLAGGLGELFF. CDR3 in DNA: TGCGCCAGCAGTGTGCTAGCGGGGGGGCTCGGGGAGCTGTTTTTT.